This T cell receptor beta chain originates from a study of shared T cell receptors in the human thymus. CDR1 is MDHEN, CDR2 SYDVKM, per germline. This CDR3 has 19 amino acids. V lost 0 bases to trimming and J lost 0 bases; unmatched junction nucleotides: 10. Sequencing used immunoSEQ multiplex PCR; TCRdb keeps in-frame clones, though not all of them. Here the sample spans some 700,000 clones, more than 75% being singletons. These data were likewise used in another study, on human thymus T cells. Turning to that study: Healthy Finnish infants undergoing corrective surgery for congenital heart defects provided the donor material. Thymus tissue was removed during corrective cardiac surgery. What appeared biased in thymic and blood repertoires was the usage of V and J genes. Thymic repertoires overlap heavily among unrelated individuals, related research has reported.

V and J are TRBV28 and TRBJ1-5; 8 bases fit TRBD1. The TCR was taken from a boy under two years old with a congenital heart defect. Source material: thymocytes. DNA of the CDR3: TGTGCCAGCAGTTTATGCTGTGAGACAGGGGAGGCTAGCAATCAGCCCCAGCATTTT. Residues: CASSLCCETGEASNQPQHF. The complete variable domain, with remaining parts taken from reference TRBV28 and TRBJ1-5, reads DVKVTQSSRYLVKRTGEKVFLECVQDMDHENMFWYRQDPGLGLRLIYFSYDVKMKEKGDIPEGYSVSREKKERFSLILESASTNQTSMYLCASSLCCETGEASNQPQHFGDGTRLSIL.